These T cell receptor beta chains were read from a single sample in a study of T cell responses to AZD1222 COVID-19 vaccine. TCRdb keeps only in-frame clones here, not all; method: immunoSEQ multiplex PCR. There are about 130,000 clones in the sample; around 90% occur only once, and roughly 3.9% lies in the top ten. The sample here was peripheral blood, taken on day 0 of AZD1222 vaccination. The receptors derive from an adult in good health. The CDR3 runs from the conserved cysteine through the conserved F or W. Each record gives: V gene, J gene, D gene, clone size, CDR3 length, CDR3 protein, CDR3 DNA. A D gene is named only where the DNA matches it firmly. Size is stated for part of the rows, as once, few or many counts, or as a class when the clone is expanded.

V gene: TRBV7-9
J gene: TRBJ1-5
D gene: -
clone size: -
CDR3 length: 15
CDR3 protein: CASSRTDGGGQPQHF
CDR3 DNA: TGTGCCAGCAGCCGGACAGATGGAGGAGGTCAGCCCCAGCATTTT

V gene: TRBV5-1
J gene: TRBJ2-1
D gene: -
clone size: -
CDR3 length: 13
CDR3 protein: CASSPGTGYEQFF
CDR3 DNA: TGCGCCAGCAGCCCCGGAACAGGGTATGAGCAGTTCTTC

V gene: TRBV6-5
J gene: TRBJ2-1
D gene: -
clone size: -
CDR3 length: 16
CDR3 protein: CASSYSVRGAYNEQFF
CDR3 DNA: TGTGCCAGCAGTTACTCAGTCAGGGGCGCCTACAATGAGCAGTTCTTC

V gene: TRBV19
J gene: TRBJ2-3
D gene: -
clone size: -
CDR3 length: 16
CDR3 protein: CASRNSAERGTDTQYF
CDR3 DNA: TGTGCCAGTAGAAATTCGGCAGAAAGGGGCACAGATACGCAGTATTTT

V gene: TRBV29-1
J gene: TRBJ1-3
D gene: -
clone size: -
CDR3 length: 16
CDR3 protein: CSDESGRRPVGNTIYF
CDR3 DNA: TGCAGCGACGAGTCGGGACGGCGCCCCGTTGGAAACACCATATATTTT

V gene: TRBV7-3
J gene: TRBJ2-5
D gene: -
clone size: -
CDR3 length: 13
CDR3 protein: CASSTTTAETQYF
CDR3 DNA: TGTGCCAGCAGCACAACCACGGCGGAGACCCAGTACTTC

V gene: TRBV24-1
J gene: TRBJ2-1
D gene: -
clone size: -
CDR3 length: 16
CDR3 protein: CATSDSGGGSPNEQFF
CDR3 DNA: TGTGCCACCAGTGATTCAGGGGGAGGGTCCCCTAATGAGCAGTTCTTC

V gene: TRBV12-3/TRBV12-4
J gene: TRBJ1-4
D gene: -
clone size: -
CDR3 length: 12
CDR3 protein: CASAGVGEKLFF
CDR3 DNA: TGTGCCTCTGCGGGGGTCGGCGAAAAACTGTTTTTT

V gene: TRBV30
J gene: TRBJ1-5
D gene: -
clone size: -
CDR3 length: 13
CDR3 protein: CAWSGGADQPQHF
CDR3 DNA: TGTGCCTGGTCGGGGGGCGCGGATCAGCCCCAGCATTTT

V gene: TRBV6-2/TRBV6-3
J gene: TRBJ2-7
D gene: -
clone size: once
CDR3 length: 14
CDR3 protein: CASSYAGYWFEQYF
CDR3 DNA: TGTGCCAGCAGTTACGCAGGCTACTGGTTCGAGCAGTACTTC

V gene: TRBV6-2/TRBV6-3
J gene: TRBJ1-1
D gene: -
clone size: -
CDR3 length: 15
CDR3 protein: CASSTRPEGGTEAFF
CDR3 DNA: TGTGCCAGCAGCACCCGCCCCGAGGGGGGAACTGAAGCTTTCTTT

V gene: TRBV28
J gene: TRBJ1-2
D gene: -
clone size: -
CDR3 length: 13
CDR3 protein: CASRIQKNYGYTF
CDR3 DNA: TGTGCCAGCAGGATACAGAAGAACTATGGCTACACCTTC

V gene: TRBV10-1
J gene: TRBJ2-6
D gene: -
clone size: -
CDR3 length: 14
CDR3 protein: CASGNHSGANVLTF
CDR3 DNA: TGCGCCAGCGGGAATCACTCTGGGGCCAACGTCCTGACTTTC

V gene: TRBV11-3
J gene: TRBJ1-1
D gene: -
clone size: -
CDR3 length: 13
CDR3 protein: CASSRILNTEAFF
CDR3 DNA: TGTGCCAGCAGCCGTATACTGAACACTGAAGCTTTCTTT

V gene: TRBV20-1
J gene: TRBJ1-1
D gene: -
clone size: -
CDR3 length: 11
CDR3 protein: CSARGYTEAFF
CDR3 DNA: TGCAGTGCTAGAGGGTACACTGAAGCTTTCTTT

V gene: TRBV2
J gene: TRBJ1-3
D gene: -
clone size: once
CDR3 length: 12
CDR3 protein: CASRGTGNTIYF
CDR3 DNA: TGTGCCAGCCGAGGTACCGGAAACACCATATATTTT

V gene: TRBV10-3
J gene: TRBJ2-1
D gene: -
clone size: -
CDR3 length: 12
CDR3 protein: CAIRPERDEQFF
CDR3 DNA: TGTGCCATCAGGCCGGAGCGGGATGAGCAGTTCTTC

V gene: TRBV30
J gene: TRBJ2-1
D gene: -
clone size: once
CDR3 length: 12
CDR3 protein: CAWSAHGGEQFF
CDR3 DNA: TGTGCCTGGAGTGCCCATGGCGGTGAGCAGTTCTTC

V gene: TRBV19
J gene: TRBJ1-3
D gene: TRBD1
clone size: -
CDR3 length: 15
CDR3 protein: CASMGQGNSGNTIYF
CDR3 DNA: TGTGCCAGTATGGGACAGGGAAACAGTGGAAACACCATATATTTT

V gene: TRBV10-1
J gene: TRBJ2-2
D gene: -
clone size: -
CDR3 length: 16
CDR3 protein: CASSESFGEAPGELFF
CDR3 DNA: TGCGCCAGCAGTGAGAGTTTTGGGGAAGCTCCCGGGGAGCTGTTTTTT

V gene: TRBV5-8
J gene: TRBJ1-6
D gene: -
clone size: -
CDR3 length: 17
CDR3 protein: CASSLTGLQPGDSPLHF
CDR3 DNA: TGTGCCAGCAGCTTAACTGGGCTCCAACCGGGGGATTCACCCCTCCACTTT

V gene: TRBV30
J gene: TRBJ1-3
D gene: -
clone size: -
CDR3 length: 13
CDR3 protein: CAWVEANGNTIYF
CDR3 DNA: TGTGCCTGGGTGGAGGCGAACGGAAACACCATATATTTT

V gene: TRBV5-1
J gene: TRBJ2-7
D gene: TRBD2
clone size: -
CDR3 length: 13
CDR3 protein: CASSNSGGYEQYF
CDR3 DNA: TGCGCCAGCAGCAATAGCGGGGGCTACGAGCAGTACTTC

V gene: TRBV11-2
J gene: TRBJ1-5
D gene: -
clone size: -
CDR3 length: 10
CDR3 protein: CAKPSEPQHF
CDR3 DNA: TGTGCCAAACCATCAGAGCCCCAGCATTTT

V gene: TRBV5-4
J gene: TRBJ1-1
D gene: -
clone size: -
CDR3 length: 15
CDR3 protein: CASSFRGRERTEAFF
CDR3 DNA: TGTGCCAGCAGCTTCCGTGGCAGGGAGCGCACTGAAGCTTTCTTT

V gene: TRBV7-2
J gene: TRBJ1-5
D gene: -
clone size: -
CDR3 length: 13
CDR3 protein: CASSNSDNQPQHF
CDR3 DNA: TGTGCCAGCAGCAACTCCGATAATCAGCCCCAGCATTTT

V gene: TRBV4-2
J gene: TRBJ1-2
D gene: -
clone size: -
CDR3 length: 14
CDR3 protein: CASRLYTGSDGYTF
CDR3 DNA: TGTGCCAGCCGCCTCTATACAGGGAGCGATGGCTACACCTTC

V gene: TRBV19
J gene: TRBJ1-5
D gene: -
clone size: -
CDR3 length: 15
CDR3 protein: CASSMGVVGNQPQHF
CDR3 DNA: TGTGCCAGTAGTATGGGGGTGGTTGGCAATCAGCCCCAGCATTTT

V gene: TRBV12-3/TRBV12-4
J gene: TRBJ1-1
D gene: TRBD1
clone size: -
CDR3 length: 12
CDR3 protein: CASSLTGVEAFF
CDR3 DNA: TGTGCCAGCAGTCTCACAGGGGTTGAAGCTTTCTTT

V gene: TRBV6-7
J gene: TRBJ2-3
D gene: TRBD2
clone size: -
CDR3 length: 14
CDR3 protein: CASRDTSGTDTQYF
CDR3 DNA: TGTGCCAGCAGGGACACTAGCGGCACAGATACGCAGTATTTT

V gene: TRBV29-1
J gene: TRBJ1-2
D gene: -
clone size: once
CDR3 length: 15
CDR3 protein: CSVEPTTQGSNGYTF
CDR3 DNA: TGCAGCGTTGAACCAACTACACAGGGTTCTAATGGCTACACCTTC

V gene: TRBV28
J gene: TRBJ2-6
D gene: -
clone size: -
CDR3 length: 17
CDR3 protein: CASSLSGRVTGANVLTF
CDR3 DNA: TGTGCCAGCAGTTTATCGGGCAGGGTGACTGGGGCCAACGTCCTGACTTTC

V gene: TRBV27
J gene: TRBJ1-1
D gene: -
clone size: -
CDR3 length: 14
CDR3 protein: CASTVWGGNTEAFF
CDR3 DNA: TGTGCCAGCACGGTGTGGGGCGGGAACACTGAAGCTTTCTTT

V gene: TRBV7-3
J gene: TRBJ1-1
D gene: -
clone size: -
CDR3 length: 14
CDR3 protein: CASSVSPGATEAFF
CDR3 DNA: TGTGCCAGCAGCGTGAGTCCCGGCGCCACTGAAGCTTTCTTT

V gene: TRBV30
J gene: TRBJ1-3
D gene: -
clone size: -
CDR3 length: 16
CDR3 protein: CAWSGTARGSGNTIYF
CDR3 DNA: TGTGCCTGGAGTGGGACAGCTCGGGGATCTGGAAACACCATATATTTT

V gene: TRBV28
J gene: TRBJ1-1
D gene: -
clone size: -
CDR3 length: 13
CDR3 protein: CASSYDKNTEAFF
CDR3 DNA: TGTGCCAGCAGTTATGACAAGAACACTGAAGCTTTCTTT

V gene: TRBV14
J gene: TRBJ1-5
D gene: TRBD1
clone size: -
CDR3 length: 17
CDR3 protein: CASSQWDRALGNQPQHF
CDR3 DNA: TGTGCCAGCAGCCAATGGGACAGGGCTTTGGGCAATCAGCCCCAGCATTTT

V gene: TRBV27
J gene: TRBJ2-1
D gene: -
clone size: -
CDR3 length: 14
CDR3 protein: CASSQPESYNEQFF
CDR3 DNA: TGTGCCAGCAGCCAGCCCGAATCCTACAATGAGCAGTTCTTC

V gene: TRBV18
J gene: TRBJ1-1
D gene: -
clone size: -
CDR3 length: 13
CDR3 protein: CASSPLVKTEAFF
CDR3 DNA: TGTGCCAGCTCACCCTTAGTAAAGACTGAAGCTTTCTTT

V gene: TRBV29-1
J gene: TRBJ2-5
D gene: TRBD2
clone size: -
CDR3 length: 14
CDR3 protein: CSVEISRGAETQYF
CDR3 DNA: TGCAGCGTTGAGATTTCGCGGGGGGCGGAGACCCAGTACTTC

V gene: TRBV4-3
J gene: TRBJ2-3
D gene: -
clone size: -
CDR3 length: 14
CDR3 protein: CASSQPGKPDTQYF
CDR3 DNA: TGCGCCAGCAGCCAACCCGGGAAGCCAGATACGCAGTATTTT

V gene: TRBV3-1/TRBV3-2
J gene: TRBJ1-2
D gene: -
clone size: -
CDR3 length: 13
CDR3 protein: CASSLNQGSGYTF
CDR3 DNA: TGTGCCAGCAGCCTCAACCAGGGTTCTGGCTACACCTTC

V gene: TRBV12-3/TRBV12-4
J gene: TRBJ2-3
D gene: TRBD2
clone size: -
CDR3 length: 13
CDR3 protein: CASLAGSGDTQYF
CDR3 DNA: TGTGCCAGTCTAGCGGGGTCAGGAGATACGCAGTATTTT

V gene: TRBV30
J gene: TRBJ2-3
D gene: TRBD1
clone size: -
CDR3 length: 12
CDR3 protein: CAAPAADRVKYF
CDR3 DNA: TGTGCCGCCCCTGCTGCGGACAGGGTAAAATATTTT

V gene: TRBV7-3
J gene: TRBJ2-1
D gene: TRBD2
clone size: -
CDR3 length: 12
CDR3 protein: CASSLLGGGQFF
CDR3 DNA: TGTGCCAGCAGCTTATTAGGCGGGGGGCAGTTCTTC

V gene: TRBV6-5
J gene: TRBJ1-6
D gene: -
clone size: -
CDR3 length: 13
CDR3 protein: CASLQGRGSPLHF
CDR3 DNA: TGTGCCAGCCTACAGGGTAGAGGGTCACCCCTCCACTTT

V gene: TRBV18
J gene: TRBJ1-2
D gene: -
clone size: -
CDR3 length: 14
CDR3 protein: CASSPGDTNYGYTF
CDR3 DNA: TGTGCCAGCTCACCGGGGGACACGAACTATGGCTACACCTTC